This T cell receptor (beta chain) was documented in a study of T cells in Graves' hyperthyroidism and ophthalmopathy. This clonotype was seen only a few times. The CDR3 loop spans 13 amino acids. Trimming pared 7 bases from V and 6 bases from J, leaving 12 bases between. The germline V gene encodes CDR1 MNHNS and CDR2 SASEGT. The source material, RNA transcripts, was used to amplify TCR beta CDR3 regions. First-round RT-PCR of the TCR CDR3 relied on the HTBI primer set. TCRdb recomputed calls from the multiplex PCR reads with MiXCR, one row per CDR3 protein. Among roughly 550,000 distinct CDR3 sequences listed, more than 15% were seen once.

Sequences were obtained from blood. This clonotype was obtained from a woman between 25 and 40 years old with Graves' ophthalmopathy. The chain joins TRBV6-1 to TRBJ2-2; perhaps TRBD2 as D (6 bases). The CDR3 sequence: CASTTSPSGELFF. In DNA form, the CDR3 reads TGTGCCAGCACTACTAGCCCTTCCGGGGAGCTGTTTTTT.